These 15 T cell receptor beta chains came from one sample sequenced in a study of blood T cell repertoires in COVID-19. The protocol was immunoSEQ multiplex PCR, while the TCRdb copy is restricted to in-frame clones and leaves out a portion. Of some 56,000 clones listed, 84% were seen once; the top ten hold 10% to 15%. The sample was peripheral blood. These receptors all come from a woman aged 80 or over with acute or convalescent COVID-19.

The rearrangement uses TRBV5-1 and TRBJ1-1; D gene ambiguous. Germline lookup yields CDR1 SGHRS and CDR2 YFSETQ. The length of the CDR3 is 14 residues. Trimming left V 2 bases short and J 4 bases short, with 12 bases between. For the CDR3, the DNA is TGCGCCAGCAGCTTCGGTTCCCCGAGCACTGAAGCTTTCTTT. Translating it yields CASSFGSPSTEAFF.

V gene TRBV27 combines with J gene TRBJ2-6; 11 nucleotides match TRBD1. V lost 1 base to trimming and J lost 0 bases; unmatched junction nucleotides: 5. This CDR3 comprises 19 residues. The germline gives CDR1 MNHEY, CDR2 SMNVEV (reference sequence). The CDR3 is CASSLLGTGGLSGANVLTF. The DNA for the CDR3 is TGTGCCAGCAGTTTATTAGGGACAGGGGGGCTCTCTGGGGCCAACGTCCTGACTTTC.

Here the CDR3 DNA reads TGTGCCAGTAGTCCCACTGCTCATCAGCCCCAGCATTTT. Amino acids: CASSPTAHQPQHF. The rearrangement links TRBV19 to TRBJ1-5; D is ambiguous. Trimming took off 5 bases at V and 5 bases at J, with 10 bases between the two ends. In germline, CDR1 is LNHDA, CDR2 SQIVND (reference sequence). This CDR3 comprises 13 residues. Combining the CDR3 with reference TRBV19 and TRBJ1-5 gives the whole variable domain DGGITQSPKYLFRKEGQNVTLSCEQNLNHDAMYWYRQDPGQGLRLIYYSQIVNDFQKGDIAEGYSVSREKKESFPLTVTSAQKNPTAFYLCASSPTAHQPQHFGDGTRLSIL.

The chain has TRBV29-1 and TRBJ2-7; maybe TRBD2 (7 bases). The germline V gene has CDR1 SQVTM and CDR2 ANQGSEA. V shed 6 bases and J shed 5 bases, with 17 bases lying between them. CDR3 length: 13 amino acids. In nucleotides, the CDR3 is TGCAGCGTCGCGGAGGGAGGGGGAAACGAGCAGTACTTC. It yields the protein CSVAEGGGNEQYF.

The table lists this clone with a count of one. The V call is TRBV5-1, the J call TRBJ1-3; tentative D call: TRBD1 (5 bases). The CDR3 consists of 15 residues. The V gene's germline CDR1 is SGHRS and CDR2 YFSETQ. V was trimmed by 4 bases and J by 0 bases, leaving 11 bases between them. The CDR3 bases are TGCGCCAGCAGCCCGGACGGGGGCTCTGGAAACACCATATATTTT. The encoded protein is CASSPDGGSGNTIYF. The whole variable domain, remainder taken from reference TRBV5-1 and TRBJ1-3, is KAGVTQTPRYLIKTRGQQVTLSCSPISGHRSVSWYQQTPGQGLQFLFEYFSETQRNKGNFPGRFSGRQFSNSRSEMNVSTLELGDSALYLCASSPDGGSGNTIYFGEGSWLTVV.

The rearrangement uses TRBV11-1 and TRBJ2-3; D is uncertain. Between the trimmed V and J ends, which lost 5 bases and 3 bases, there was a span of 9 bases. This CDR3 is 13 amino acids long. Germline V gene data show CDR1 as SGHAT and CDR2 as FQDESV (reference sequence). CDR3 in DNA: TGTGCCAGCAGCCAACTAAGGACAGATACGCAGTATTTT. Protein: CASSQLRTDTQYF.

V gene TRBV11-3 combines with J gene TRBJ2-7; no definite D call. The length of the CDR3 is 11 residues. Germline V lookup: CDR1 SGHNT, CDR2 YENEEA. The ends were cut back, 3 bases at V and 7 bases at J, with 7 bases in the middle. The CDR3: CASSFSLEQYF. In DNA, the CDR3 is TGTGCCAGCAGCTTTTCACTGGAGCAGTACTTC.

The rearrangement uses TRBV7-9 and TRBJ1-2, with TRBD1 matching 8 bases. The germline gives CDR1 SEHNR, CDR2 FQNEAQ (reference sequence). This CDR3 has 18 amino acids. The ends lost 2 bases at V and 2 bases at J; junction bases unmatched: 13. In nucleotides, the CDR3 is TGTGCCAGCAGCTTATCGTCCTTCGGGACAGGTATAAACTATGGCTACACCTTC. Translated, it gives CASSLSSFGTGINYGYTF.

The chain carries TRBV7-2 and TRBJ1-5; no firm D call. V dropped 5 bases and J dropped 1 base, with 12 bases sitting between them. The CDR3 is made up of 15 amino acids. Germline-derived CDR1 and CDR2 are SGHTA and FQGNSA. The CDR3 spells CASSPGAGSNQPQHF. DNA for the CDR3: TGTGCCAGCAGCCCTGGTGCCGGGAGCAATCAGCCCCAGCATTTT.

This chain connects TRBV15 to TRBJ2-5, with no clear D. The CDR3 runs 13 residues. CDR1 LNHNV and CDR2 YYDKDF come from the germline V gene (reference sequence). Trimming shortened V by 5 bases and J by 3 bases, and 10 bases separated the two germline ends. The CDR3: CATSVPFKETQYF. The DNA of the CDR3 is TGTGCCACCAGCGTCCCCTTTAAAGAGACCCAGTACTTC.

The J gene is TRBJ2-5, the V gene TRBV24-1, with 10 bases matching TRBD2. CDR1 is KGHDR, CDR2 SFDVKD, per germline. The CDR3 has 17 amino acids. Losses at the gene ends were 1 base for V and 3 bases for J; bases not matched to a gene: 7. The DNA for the CDR3 is TGTGCCACCAGTGATTTTAGCGGGGGGCCCGGGAAAGAGACCCAGTACTTC. This encodes CATSDFSGGPGKETQYF.

Here the CDR3 reads CACRTGVNTEAFF. The DNA for the CDR3 is TGTGCCTGTCGGACAGGGGTGAACACTGAAGCTTTCTTT. The J gene is TRBJ1-1, the V gene TRBV12-3 or TRBV12-4; 9 bases align to TRBD1. The trim removed 11 bases at V and 0 bases at J, leaving 4 bases unmatched. The CDR3 contains 13 residues.

This chain joins TRBV30 and TRBJ2-3, with D possibly being TRBD1 (5 bases). CDR3 length: 16 amino acids. The germline V gene has CDR1 GTSNPN and CDR2 SVGIG (reference sequence). The V and J ends lost 4 bases and 0 bases respectively, with 17 bases between them. The CDR3 region is CAWTNRLKSSTDTQYF. As DNA, the CDR3 is TGTGCCTGGACTAACAGGCTGAAGAGTAGCACAGATACGCAGTATTTT.

J is TRBJ2-2 and V is TRBV6-5; TRBD1 agrees at 8 bases. This CDR3 is 14 amino acids long. The germline gives CDR1 MNHEY, CDR2 SVGAGI. Trimming took 2 bases from V and 6 from J; bases not matched to a gene: 2. Written as DNA, the CDR3 is TGTGCCAGCAGTTACGGGGACAGGCCCGGGGAGCTGTTTTTT. Translation gives CASSYGDRPGELFF.

The genes are TRBV19 and TRBJ1-6, with TRBD1 identical over 7 bases. The ends lost 6 bases at V and 7 bases at J; junction bases unmatched: 6. The CDR3 length is 14 residues. CDR1 and CDR2 (germline): LNHDA, SQIVND (reference sequence). CDR3 in amino acids: CASRHGTENSPLHF. The CDR3 nucleotides are TGTGCCAGTAGACACGGGACAGAGAATTCACCCCTCCACTTT.